The sequence of this TCR beta chain was determined in a study of shared clonotypes between healthy human individuals. The study's findings and limits: Enrolling few donors narrowed the genetic and exposure-history diversity that was represented. Naive CD4 clonotype sharing across several donors was approximately 5%.

TCRdb's table, derived via immunoSEQ multiplex PCR, lists solely in-frame clones and lacks some. The sample contains over a million clones, 95% to 97% of which appear only once. This clone came up once. Its antigen remains unknown. Material for sequencing was naive CD4+ T cells sorted from blood. Specified subset: CD45RA+ positively selected. The TCR comes from a young man in good health.

The CDR3 reads CASSLGATGGEDNQPQHF. CDR3 nucleotide sequence: TGCGCCAGCAGCTTGGGGGCCACAGGGGGAGAGGACAATCAGCCCCAGCATTTT. V gene TRBV5-1 combines with J gene TRBJ1-5; 8 bases are shared with TRBD1. The germline V gene has CDR1 SGHRS and CDR2 YFSETQ. The CDR3 length is 18 residues. The junction had 11 bases not matched to a gene; V was cut back by 0 bases and J by 3 bases.